Following are 15 T cell receptor beta chains from one sample sequenced in a study of CD8+ T cells in alopecia areata. TCR sequencing used cDNA made by reverse transcription of extracted RNA. Some clones are missing from TCRdb's copy, which holds only in-frame ones; the method was immunoSEQ multiplex PCR. The data show approximately 170,000 clones, with 60% seen just once and approximately 15% held by the top ten. Treatment: oral pan-JAK inhibitor, 5-10 mg twice daily. Sequenced here: CD4+ T cells sorted from blood, sampled at week 24, from a patient treated with tofacitinib. All receptors derive from a human donor with alopecia areata.

The genes are TRBV30 and TRBJ1-2, with 8 bases lining up with TRBD1. CDR1 is GTSNPN, CDR2 SVGIG, per germline (reference sequence). The CDR3 sequence is 13 residues long. This CDR3 reads CAFLYRGIQGYTF. The CDR3 DNA reads TGTGCTTTCCTCTACAGGGGGATACAAGGCTACACCTTC.

The chain joins TRBV6-1 to TRBJ2-3; D not certain. CDR3 length: 14 amino acids. Trimming stripped 4 bases from V and 4 bases from J, with 12 bases between. Germline CDR1 MNHNS, CDR2 SASEGT. DNA for the CDR3: TGTGCCAGCAGTGGTTACGACGGTGCAGATACGCAGTATTTT. Protein sequence: CASSGYDGADTQYF.

The genes are TRBV7-2 and TRBJ2-3; D not resolved. Germline CDR1 reads SGHTA; CDR2 reads FQGNSA. Trimming pared 8 bases from V and 3 bases from J, leaving 15 bases between. This CDR3 region has 14 residues. CDR3 DNA sequence: TGTGCCAGCTCTGTCTCCTGGGGTACAGATACGCAGTATTTT. This gives the protein CASSVSWGTDTQYF.

The chain recombines TRBV29-1 with TRBJ1-5; TRBD1 aligns across 10 bases. Germline CDR1 reads SQVTM; CDR2 reads ANQGSEA. The V gene end was trimmed by 4 bases and the J gene end by 7 bases; junction bases not matched to a gene: 7. The CDR3 loop spans 14 amino acids. The CDR3 here is CSVGTGTGDQPQHF. The DNA for the CDR3 is TGCAGCGTTGGAACCGGGACAGGGGACCAGCCCCAGCATTTT.

This chain uses TRBV4-1 with TRBJ2-7, with D perhaps matching TRBD2 (5 bases). V shed 0 bases and J shed 1 base, with 10 bases lying between them. This CDR3 has 15 amino acids. The germline gives CDR1 MGHRA, CDR2 YSYEKL. The CDR3 region has the DNA TGCGCCAGCAGCCAAGATAACGGGGTTTCCTACGAGCAGTACTTC. It is translated as CASSQDNGVSYEQYF.

This clone has only a few counts. The CDR3 spells CASSTTGVETQYF. DNA of the CDR3: TGTGCCAGTAGTACTACAGGGGTGGAGACCCAGTACTTC. The rearrangement uses TRBV19 and TRBJ2-5, with TRBD1 matching 7 bases. Germline lookup yields CDR1 LNHDA and CDR2 SQIVND (reference sequence). V lost 4 bases and J lost 5; bases outside the gene matches: 4. CDR3 size: 13 residues.

The chain couples TRBV6-1 to TRBJ2-7; D unresolved. The CDR3 consists of 14 residues. V was shortened by 3 bases and J by 0 bases, with 9 bases between the two germline ends. Germline CDR1 MNHNS, CDR2 SASEGT. CDR3 amino acids: CASSDGIASYEQYF. In nucleotides, the CDR3 is TGTGCCAGCAGTGATGGCATAGCCTCCTACGAGCAGTACTTC.

The chain employs TRBV29-1 and TRBJ1-5; maybe TRBD1 (6 bases). CDR3 length equals 15 residues. Germline lookup yields CDR1 SQVTM and CDR2 ANQGSEA. Trimming pared 7 bases from V and 1 base from J, leaving 17 bases between. Written as DNA, the CDR3 is TGCAGCGCCCCAGGGGCTGATACGAGCAATCAGCCCCAGCATTTT. Translation: CSAPGADTSNQPQHF.

This clone has more than one count but fewer than ten. The rearrangement uses TRBV6-6 and TRBJ1-4, with 9 nucleotides matching TRBD1. The CDR3 covers 15 residues. After removal of 7 bases from V and 8 bases from J, the junction contained 11 bases not matched to a gene. The germline V gene has CDR1 MNHNY and CDR2 SVGAGI (reference sequence). Here the CDR3 DNA reads TGTGCCAGCACCCTCCCTGGGACAGGGTTGGAAAAACTGTTTTTT. Translation gives CASTLPGTGLEKLFF.

This clone is a singleton in its sample. The V and J genes are TRBV29-1 and TRBJ1-5, with D maybe TRBD1 (5 bases). CDR1 and CDR2 (germline): SQVTM, ANQGSEA. The ends were cut back, 5 bases at V and 4 bases at J, with 12 bases in the middle. The CDR3 covers 13 residues. The CDR3 bases are TGCAGCGTTAAAACGGACACGAATCAGCCCCAGCATTTT. Protein sequence: CSVKTDTNQPQHF.

A single count supports this clone. The V and J genes are TRBV11-2 and TRBJ2-5; D tentatively reads TRBD1 or TRBD2 (6 bases each). The V gene lost 5 bases and the J gene lost 5 bases, with 12 bases spanning the gap. Germline lookup yields CDR1 SGHAT and CDR2 FQNNGV. This CDR3 region has 13 residues. The CDR3 bases are TGTGCCAGCAGCCTAGGGGGGAGGGAGACCCAGTACTTC. Translation gives CASSLGGRETQYF.

CDR3 loop: CSVNGQGPETQYF. The CDR3 coding sequence is TGCAGCGTAAACGGACAGGGTCCAGAGACCCAGTACTTC. V and J are TRBV29-1 and TRBJ2-5; TRBD1 matches at 8 bases. The length of the CDR3 is 13 residues. Germline trimming cut 6 bases from V and 4 bases from J; bases unmatched to any gene: 7. CDR1 SQVTM and CDR2 ANQGSEA come from the germline V gene.

This chain links TRBV7-8 with TRBJ2-1, with a weak D call TRBD2 (6 bases). This CDR3 contains 12 residues. The germline V gene encodes CDR1 SGHVS and CDR2 FQNEAQ. V was pared by 5 bases and J by 15 bases, with 17 bases between. The CDR3 region is CASSRSRDWVFF. The CDR3, as DNA: TGTGCCAGCAGCAGATCCCGGGACTGGGTGTTCTTC.

The chain carries TRBV7-2 and TRBJ1-5; no reliable D call. V dropped 1 base and J dropped 3 bases, with 10 bases sitting between them. Germline-derived CDR1 and CDR2 are SGHTA and FQGNSA. There are 15 residues in the CDR3. CDR3 nucleotides: TGTGCCAGCAGCTTAGAGGGTCAGAACAATCAGCCCCAGCATTTT. This codes for CASSLEGQNNQPQHF.

This chain joins TRBV29-1 and TRBJ2-3; D ambiguous. CDR3 length: 14 residues. Germline V gives CDR1 SQVTM, CDR2 ANQGSEA. V was shortened by 2 bases and J by 6 bases, with 15 bases between the two germline ends. The CDR3 DNA sequence: TGCAGCGTTGAACTGGGTGCCTCCACGGATACGCAGTATTTT. This encodes CSVELGASTDTQYF.